The clone carrying this TCR beta chain was seen ten or more times. The target antigen is unknown. This specimen comes from a study of human T cells and chemical hapten exposure. Study in general: Alopecia areata, totalis or universalis affected patients, mainly female. Whole-study findings and limits: Alopecia in the donors means their immune response may deviate from healthy people's. The study found that DPC sensitization did not change TCRs above 1 in 1000 frequency.

Time point defined: patch test 1, 2 weeks after DPC sensitization. Documented treatment: therapeutic diphenylcyclopropenone sensitization with weekly scalp DPC. Unique molecular identifiers were attached to individual cDNA molecules within the library. TCRdb re-called the RACE reads with MiXCR, one entry per CDR3 protein. The sample yields around 100,000 distinct CDR3 sequences, approximately 10% seen once. The ends lost 3 bases at V and 4 bases at J; junction bases unmatched: 7. Germline V lookup: CDR1 MNHEY, CDR2 SMNVEV (reference sequence). The CDR3 length is 15 residues. This clonotype was obtained from a woman aged 40 to 50 with alopecia areata. Some clones in this sample may be carry-over from other donors' samples. The V gene is TRBV27, the J gene TRBJ2-5, with 8 positions matching TRBD1. The input for sequencing was whole blood, taken in connection with sensitization to the hapten diphenylcyclopropenone (DPC). The CDR3 protein is CASSFLDRVTETQYF. The CDR3 region has the DNA TGTGCCAGCAGTTTTCTGGACAGGGTAACAGAGACCCAGTACTTC.